Each of the 13 T cell receptor beta chains below was sequenced from the same sample in a study of T cells after posttransplantation cyclophosphamide. This table comes from immunoSEQ multiplex PCR, and its TCRdb copy is limited to in-frame clones, with some not included. The sample presents tens of thousands of clones, none singletons. Sequenced: PBMCs. These receptors were taken from a man between 50 and 59 years old in good health, CMV-negative, and a related stem cell transplant donor.

This clone appeared many times. The chain links TRBV7-6 to TRBJ1-2, with TRBD1 matching 7 bases. J lost 2 bases, V lost 2 bases, and 5 bases had no gene match. This CDR3 is built from 15 residues. Looked up from germline, CDR1 is SGHVS and CDR2 is FNYEAQ. CDR3 in DNA: TGTGCCAGCAGCTTACGGGAGGGGGCGAACTATGGCTACACCTTC. It codes for CASSLREGANYGYTF.

This clone was picked up many times. The chain has TRBV9 and TRBJ2-1, with D possibly matching TRBD2 (5 bases). Between the trimmed V and J ends, which lost 0 bases and 0 bases, there was a span of 10 bases. Germline CDR1 and CDR2: SGDLS and YYNGEE. The CDR3 consists of 16 residues. As DNA, the CDR3 is TGTGCCAGCAGCGTAGAGCGGAGTAGCTCCTACAATGAGCAGTTCTTC. Translating gives CASSVERSSSYNEQFF.

At least ten counts were recorded for this clone. This chain links TRBV6-5 with TRBJ1-2, with 10 bases fitting TRBD1. This CDR3 comprises 15 residues. V trimming: 2 bases; J trimming: 4 bases; junction bases outside the gene matches: 4. CDR1 and CDR2 from the germline V gene are MNHEY and SVGAGI. The CDR3 sequence: CASSYGQGGPYGYTF. CDR3 sequence (DNA): TGTGCCAGCAGTTACGGACAGGGGGGCCCCTATGGCTACACCTTC.

This clone was seen ten or more times. The chain has TRBV5-6 and TRBJ2-7; maybe TRBD2 (6 bases). V was clipped by 7 bases and J by 3 bases, with 14 bases between them. Germline V gives CDR1 SGHDT, CDR2 YYEEEE. The CDR3 covers 13 residues. As DNA, the CDR3 is TGTGCCAGCGGGAGGAGTCAGGTCTACGAGCAGTACTTC. Translation gives CASGRSQVYEQYF.

This clone was detected many times. The rearrangement joins TRBV9 to TRBJ2-6, with D possibly TRBD2 on 5 matching bases. CDR3 length: 17 residues. Trimming shortened V by 1 base and J by 1 base, and 12 bases separated the two germline ends. Germline V CDR1 and CDR2: SGDLS, YYNGEE. For the CDR3, the DNA is TGTGCCAGCAGCGTACCCCCTACTAGGTCTGGGGCCAACGTCCTGACTTTC. Its translation: CASSVPPTRSGANVLTF.

This clone has just a few counts. The chain combines TRBV27 with TRBJ2-4, with 7 bases fitting TRBD1. The CDR3 loop spans 18 amino acids. Losses at the gene ends were 6 bases for V and 1 base for J; bases not matched to a gene: 15. CDR1 is MNHEY and CDR2 is SMNVEV in the germline V gene (reference sequence). The CDR3 DNA reads as TGTGCCAGCAGCTGGGCAGGGGGAGTGATTGGGGCCAAAAACATTCAGTACTTC. Translated: CASSWAGGVIGAKNIQYF.

Ten or more counts support this clone. The V gene is TRBV20-1, the J gene TRBJ2-1; weak D call: TRBD1 (5 bases). V dropped 2 bases and J dropped 10 bases, with 9 bases sitting between them. The V gene's germline CDR1 is DFQATT and CDR2 SNEGSKA (reference sequence). The CDR3 has 11 amino acids. CDR3 protein: CSARWGNEQFF. DNA of the CDR3: TGCAGTGCTAGATGGGGCAACGAGCAGTTCTTC.

With regard to this clone: An end of the junction does not agree with germline; a read error may underlie this. The CDR3 loop reads CASNPPGQNYEQHF. The CDR3, as DNA: TGCGCCAGCAACCCCCCGGGACAGAACTACGAGCAGCACTTC. V is TRBV5-1 and J is TRBJ2-7, with 7 bases aligning to TRBD1. The CDR3 runs 14 residues. The germline V gene encodes CDR1 SGHRS and CDR2 YFSETQ.

This clone was seen at least ten times. The genes are TRBV28 and TRBJ2-2, with 9 bases that match TRBD1. Germline CDR1 and CDR2: MDHEN and SYDVKM. CDR3 length: 12 residues. The junction had 5 bases not matched to a gene; V was cut back by 5 bases and J by 13 bases. CDR3 in DNA: TGTGCCAGCAGTAGGGACAGGGTTGTGCTGTTTTTT. Its translation is CASSRDRVVLFF.

This clone was detected many times. The chain links TRBV7-8 to TRBJ1-1; D unclear. Deletions cut 5 bases from V and 4 bases from J, with 5 bases between. CDR1 is SGHVS and CDR2 is FQNEAQ in the germline V gene. This CDR3 region has 11 residues. In DNA, the CDR3 is TGTGCCAGCAGCCCCAGCACTGAAGCTTTCTTT. Protein product: CASSPSTEAFF.

At least ten counts were recorded for this clone. The chain carries TRBV7-9 and TRBJ1-1; 8 nucleotides match TRBD1. The CDR3 extends over 15 amino acids. The germline V gene encodes CDR1 SEHNR and CDR2 FQNEAQ (reference sequence). The V gene end was trimmed by 5 bases and the J gene end by 5 bases; junction bases not matched to a gene: 10. Here the CDR3 reads CASSPRTGRRTEAFF. CDR3 DNA sequence: TGTGCCAGCAGCCCCCGGACAGGGAGGCGTACTGAAGCTTTCTTT.

This clone has a count of ten or more. V gene TRBV19 combines with J gene TRBJ2-1, with TRBD1 matching 8 bases. Germline CDR1 is LNHDA and CDR2 is SQIVND (reference sequence). This CDR3 has 17 residues. Trimming took 7 bases from V and 8 from J; bases not matched to a gene: 19. CDR3 protein: CASTHTPGAGGLDEQFF. The CDR3 DNA is TGTGCCAGTACCCACACGCCAGGGGCAGGGGGCTTGGATGAGCAGTTCTTC.

In this sample, this clone turned up many times. The rearrangement uses TRBV9 and TRBJ2-1; 8 nucleotides match TRBD1. Germline loops: CDR1 SGDLS, CDR2 YYNGEE. The ends lost 3 bases at V and 7 bases at J; junction bases unmatched: 6. The CDR3 runs to 14 residues. CDR3 sequence: CASSASRGPNEQFF. CDR3 bases: TGTGCCAGCAGCGCCTCCAGGGGGCCTAATGAGCAGTTCTTC.